Listed here is a single T cell receptor beta chain. The antigen remains undetermined. This table comes from immunoSEQ multiplex PCR, and its TCRdb copy is limited to in-frame clones, with some not included. The sample contains approximately 100,000 clones, around nine tenths of which appear only once. The germline V gene has CDR1 SGHTA and CDR2 FQGNSA. Losses at the gene ends were 5 bases for V and 5 bases for J; bases not matched to a gene: 11. The CDR3 is 16 amino acids. These data are taken from a study of OX40 agonist ivuxolimab in advanced cancers. Study-wide context: Across the patients, intravenous ivuxolimab was delivered every 2 weeks at 0.01 to 10 mg/kg. Under the entry rules, prior anti-PD-1, anti-PD-L1 or anti-CTLA-4 therapy was allowed, and about 40% had some.

Study results and caveats: In general, CD8+ T cells held more expanded clones than CD4+ did, on average. CD4+ and CD8+ blood T cells expanded clonally by week 6 at 0.1 to 3.0 mg/kg.

Sequenced here: CD4+ or CD8+ T cells sorted from blood, sampled in a trial of the OX40 agonist ivuxolimab. The TCR originated in an adult with an advanced solid tumor such as melanoma, head and neck, liver or kidney cancer. J is TRBJ2-1 and V is TRBV7-2; 8 bases align to TRBD1. CDR3 loop: CASSMNRDRKNNEQFF. The CDR3 coding sequence is TGTGCCAGCAGCATGAACCGGGACAGGAAAAACAATGAGCAGTTCTTC.